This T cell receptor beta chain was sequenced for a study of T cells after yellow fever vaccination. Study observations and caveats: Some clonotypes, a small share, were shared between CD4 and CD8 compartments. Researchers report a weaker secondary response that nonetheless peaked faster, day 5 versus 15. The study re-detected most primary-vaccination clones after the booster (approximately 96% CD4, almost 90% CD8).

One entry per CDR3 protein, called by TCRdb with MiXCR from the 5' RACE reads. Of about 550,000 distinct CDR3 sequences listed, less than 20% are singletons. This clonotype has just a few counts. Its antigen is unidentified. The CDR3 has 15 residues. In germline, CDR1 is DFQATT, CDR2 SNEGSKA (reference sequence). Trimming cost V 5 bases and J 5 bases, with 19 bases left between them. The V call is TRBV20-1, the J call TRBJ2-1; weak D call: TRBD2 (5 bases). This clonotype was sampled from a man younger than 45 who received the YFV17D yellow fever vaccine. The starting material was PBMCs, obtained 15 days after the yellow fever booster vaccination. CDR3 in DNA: TGCAGTGCTCCCTTGCCCGAGAGGGCCGACAATGAGCAGTTCTTC. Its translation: CSAPLPERADNEQFF.